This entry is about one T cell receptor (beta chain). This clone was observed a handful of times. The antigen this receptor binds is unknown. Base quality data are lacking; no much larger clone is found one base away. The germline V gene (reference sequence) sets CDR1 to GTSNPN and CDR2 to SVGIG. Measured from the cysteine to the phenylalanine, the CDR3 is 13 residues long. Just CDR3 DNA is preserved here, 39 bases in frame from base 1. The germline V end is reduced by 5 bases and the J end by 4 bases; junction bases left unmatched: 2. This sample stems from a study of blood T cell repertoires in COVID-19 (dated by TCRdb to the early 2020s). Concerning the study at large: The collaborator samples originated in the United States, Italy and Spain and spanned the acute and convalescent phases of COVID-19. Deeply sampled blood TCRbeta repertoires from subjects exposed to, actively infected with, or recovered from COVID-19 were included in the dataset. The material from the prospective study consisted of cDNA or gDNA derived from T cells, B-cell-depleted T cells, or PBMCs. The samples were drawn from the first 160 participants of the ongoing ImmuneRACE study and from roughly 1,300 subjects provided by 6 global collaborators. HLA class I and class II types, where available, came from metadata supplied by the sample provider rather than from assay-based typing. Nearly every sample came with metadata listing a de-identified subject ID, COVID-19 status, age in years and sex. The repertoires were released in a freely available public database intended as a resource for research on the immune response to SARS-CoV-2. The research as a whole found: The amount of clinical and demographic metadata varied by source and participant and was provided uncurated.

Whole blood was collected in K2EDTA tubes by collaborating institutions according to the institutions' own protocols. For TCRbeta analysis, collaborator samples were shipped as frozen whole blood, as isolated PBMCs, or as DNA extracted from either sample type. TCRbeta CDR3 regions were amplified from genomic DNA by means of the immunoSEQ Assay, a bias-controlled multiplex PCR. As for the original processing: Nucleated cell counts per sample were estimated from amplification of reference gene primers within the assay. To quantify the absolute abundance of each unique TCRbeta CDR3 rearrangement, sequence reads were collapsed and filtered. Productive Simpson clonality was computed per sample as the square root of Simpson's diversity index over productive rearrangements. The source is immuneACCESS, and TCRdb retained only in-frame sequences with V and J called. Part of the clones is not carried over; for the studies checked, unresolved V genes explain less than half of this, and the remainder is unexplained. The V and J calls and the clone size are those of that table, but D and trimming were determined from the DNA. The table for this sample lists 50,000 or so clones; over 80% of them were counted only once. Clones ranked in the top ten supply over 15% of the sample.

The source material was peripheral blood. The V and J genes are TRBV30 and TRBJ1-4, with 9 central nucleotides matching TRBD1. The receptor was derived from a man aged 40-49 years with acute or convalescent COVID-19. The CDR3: CAWGTGLNEKLFF. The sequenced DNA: TGTGCCTGGGGGACAGGGCTTAATGAAAAACTGTTTTTT.